This T cell receptor (beta chain) derives from a study of blood T cell repertoires in COVID-19. As processed by the authors: From reference gene primer amplification, estimates of nucleated cell counts were derived. TCRdb's table, derived via immunoSEQ multiplex PCR, lists solely in-frame clones and lacks some. V, J and clone size were drawn from that table, and D and trimming were deduced from the DNA. Counted here are 130,000 or so clones, about four fifths occurring once; the ten biggest clones make up roughly 3%. Sample: peripheral blood. The source is a woman older than 75 with acute or convalescent COVID-19.

CDR3 residues: CASSFDPRETQYF. CDR3 sequence (DNA): TGTGCCAGCAGCTTCGACCCTAGGGAGACCCAGTACTTC. The chain has TRBV5-4 and TRBJ2-5; D is unresolved. The V gene lost 2 bases and the J gene lost 5 bases, with 10 bases spanning the gap. From germline, CDR1 is SGHNT and CDR2 YYREEE (reference sequence). This CDR3 is 13 amino acids long.